The clone carrying this T cell receptor (beta chain) has just a few counts. Sequencing was performed with immunoSEQ multiplex PCR; in TCRdb, only in-frame clones are kept and a portion is missing. Of some 49,000 clones detected, 80% to 85% appear once; the ten largest clones hold approximately 20%. Followed longitudinally, the Seattle patients had been enrolled during active infection. Germline CDR1 MNHEY, CDR2 SMNVEV (reference sequence). Trimming removed 0 bases from V and 5 bases from J; junction bases left unmatched: 6. This CDR3 spans 16 amino acids. This entry comes from a study of blood T cell repertoires in COVID-19. Study details: The study drew acute and convalescent COVID-19 samples from the United States, Italy and Spain. Nucleic acid was either cDNA or gDNA, and it came from T cells, B-cell-depleted T cells, or PBMCs.

Material for sequencing was peripheral blood. This TCR derives from a woman of 80 years or more with COVID-19, enrolled during active disease. The rearrangement uses TRBV27 and TRBJ1-4; TRBD1 matches at 7 bases. The CDR3 DNA reads TGTGCCAGCAGTTTATCCGGGACAGCAAAGAATGAAAAACTGTTTTTT. Translating gives CASSLSGTAKNEKLFF.